These T cell receptor beta chains were read from a single sample in a study of T cell repertoires in cytomegalovirus infection. Each CDR3 protein is one row after TCRdb ran MiXCR on the reads. The sample lists about 740,000 distinct CDR3 sequences; roughly a third were seen once. The source material was PBMCs. These receptors originate from a human donor in good health (CMV status not recorded). Some clones in this sample may be carry-over from other donors' samples. The CDR3 runs from the conserved cysteine through the conserved F or W. D genes are given only for firm matches. Some rows mark clone size as missing; the rest say once, few, many or name a class of expanded clone.

cdr3_length: 13
clone_size: few
v_call: TRBV19
d_call: TRBD2
j_call: TRBJ2-1
cdr3_aa: CASRGLATNEQFF
cdr3_nt: TGTGCCAGTAGAGGACTAGCGACCAATGAGCAGTTCTTC

cdr3_length: 15
clone_size: NA
v_call: TRBV6-1
d_call: TRBD2
j_call: TRBJ2-7
cdr3_aa: CASSANSGSYHEQYF
cdr3_nt: TGTGCCAGCAGTGCCAATAGCGGGAGTTACCACGAGCAGTACTTC

cdr3_length: 17
clone_size: few
v_call: TRBV7-9
d_call: NA
j_call: TRBJ1-5
cdr3_aa: CASSSGVGSGDNQPQHF
cdr3_nt: TGTGCCAGCAGCTCGGGGGTCGGGAGTGGGGACAATCAGCCCCAGCATTTT

cdr3_length: 13
clone_size: NA
v_call: TRBV29-1
d_call: NA
j_call: TRBJ1-2
cdr3_aa: CSAAGGANYGYTF
cdr3_nt: TGCAGCGCTGCCGGGGGCGCAAACTATGGCTACACCTTC

cdr3_length: 18
clone_size: NA
v_call: TRBV2
d_call: TRBD2
j_call: TRBJ2-4
cdr3_aa: CASSLLAGAVLAKNIQYF
cdr3_nt: TGTGCCAGCAGCCTATTAGCGGGGGCTGTCTTAGCCAAAAACATTCAGTACTTC

cdr3_length: 14
clone_size: few
v_call: TRBV19
d_call: TRBD2
j_call: TRBJ2-7
cdr3_aa: CASTPGTSGIEQYF
cdr3_nt: TGTGCCAGTACCCCCGGGACTAGTGGGATCGAGCAGTACTTC

cdr3_length: 14
clone_size: few
v_call: TRBV5-1
d_call: NA
j_call: TRBJ1-1
cdr3_aa: CASSLSNPYTEAFF
cdr3_nt: TGCGCCAGCAGCTTGTCGAATCCTTACACTGAAGCTTTCTTT

cdr3_length: 15
clone_size: many
v_call: TRBV7-2
d_call: TRBD1
j_call: TRBJ1-2
cdr3_aa: CASSLSTGLSYGYTF
cdr3_nt: TGTGCCAGCAGCTTATCGACAGGGCTAAGTTATGGCTACACCTTC

cdr3_length: 13
clone_size: many
v_call: TRBV7-6
d_call: NA
j_call: TRBJ1-5
cdr3_aa: CASSWTDYQPQHF
cdr3_nt: TGTGCCAGCAGCTGGACAGACTATCAGCCCCAGCATTTT

cdr3_length: 18
clone_size: NA
v_call: TRBV5-1
d_call: TRBD1
j_call: TRBJ2-7
cdr3_aa: CASSLTNRGRSAHYEQYF
cdr3_nt: TGCGCCAGCAGCTTAACGAACAGGGGTCGTTCGGCCCACTATGAGCAGTACTTC

cdr3_length: 16
clone_size: NA
v_call: TRBV28
d_call: TRBD1
j_call: TRBJ1-2
cdr3_aa: CASSGPDRGFNYGYTF
cdr3_nt: TGTGCCAGTTCCGGCCCTGACAGGGGATTTAACTATGGCTACACCTTC

cdr3_length: 14
clone_size: few
v_call: TRBV7-2
d_call: NA
j_call: TRBJ1-3
cdr3_aa: CASRSGSEGNTIYF
cdr3_nt: TGTGCCAGCAGAAGTGGGTCGGAGGGGAACACCATATATTTT

cdr3_length: 13
clone_size: few
v_call: TRBV6-6
d_call: NA
j_call: TRBJ1-5
cdr3_aa: CASKAGGNQPQHF
cdr3_nt: TGTGCCAGCAAGGCAGGGGGCAATCAGCCCCAGCATTTT

cdr3_length: 16
clone_size: NA
v_call: TRBV6-1
d_call: NA
j_call: TRBJ1-2
cdr3_aa: CASSEQFPGAGYGYTF
cdr3_nt: TGTGCCAGCAGTGAACAATTTCCAGGGGCGGGCTATGGCTACACCTTC

cdr3_length: 15
clone_size: few
v_call: TRBV7-2
d_call: TRBD2
j_call: TRBJ2-3
cdr3_aa: CASSDVAGVQDTQYF
cdr3_nt: TGTGCCAGCAGCGACGTTGCGGGAGTTCAAGATACGCAGTATTTT

cdr3_length: 18
clone_size: once
v_call: TRBV19
d_call: TRBD2
j_call: TRBJ2-1
cdr3_aa: CASGPQSVGLAGYNEQFF
cdr3_nt: TGTGCCAGTGGTCCCCAATCGGTGGGACTAGCGGGATACAATGAGCAGTTCTTC

cdr3_length: 14
clone_size: NA
v_call: TRBV28
d_call: NA
j_call: TRBJ2-3
cdr3_aa: CASSLPGYTDTQYF
cdr3_nt: TGTGCCAGCAGTTTACCCGGATACACAGATACGCAGTATTTT

cdr3_length: 15
clone_size: NA
v_call: TRBV6-2/TRBV6-3
d_call: NA
j_call: TRBJ2-4
cdr3_aa: CASSSDLLAKNIPYF
cdr3_nt: TGTGCCAGCAGCTCCGACTTGTTAGCCAAAAACATTCCGTACTTC

cdr3_length: 15
clone_size: NA
v_call: TRBV6-1
d_call: TRBD1
j_call: TRBJ1-6
cdr3_aa: CASRDRQGFNSPLHF
cdr3_nt: TGTGCCAGCAGGGATCGACAGGGTTTTAATTCACCCCTCCACTTT

cdr3_length: 12
clone_size: NA
v_call: TRBV7-2
d_call: TRBD2
j_call: TRBJ2-7
cdr3_aa: CASSTRTSPFHF
cdr3_nt: TGTGCCAGCAGCACCCGGACTAGCCCTTTCCACTTC

cdr3_length: 14
clone_size: NA
v_call: TRBV28
d_call: NA
j_call: TRBJ1-5
cdr3_aa: CASRDGERLQPQHF
cdr3_nt: TGTGCCAGCCGCGATGGGGAAAGACTACAGCCCCAGCATTTT

cdr3_length: 15
clone_size: NA
v_call: TRBV28
d_call: NA
j_call: TRBJ1-5
cdr3_aa: CASSLFSASNQPQHF
cdr3_nt: TGTGCCAGCAGTTTATTCAGCGCCAGCAATCAGCCCCAGCATTTT

cdr3_length: 16
clone_size: few
v_call: TRBV12-3/TRBV12-4
d_call: TRBD1
j_call: TRBJ1-5
cdr3_aa: CASSSGDGQAHQPQHF
cdr3_nt: TGTGCCAGCAGTTCCGGAGATGGACAGGCCCATCAGCCCCAGCATTTT

cdr3_length: 14
clone_size: NA
v_call: TRBV19
d_call: NA
j_call: TRBJ2-7
cdr3_aa: CASSIGARSYEQYF
cdr3_nt: TGTGCCAGTAGTATAGGGGCCAGGTCCTACGAGCAGTACTTC

cdr3_length: 16
clone_size: few
v_call: TRBV7-2
d_call: NA
j_call: TRBJ1-5
cdr3_aa: CASSFPGQGSNQPQHF
cdr3_nt: TGTGCCAGCAGCTTCCCCGGACAAGGTAGCAATCAGCCCCAGCATTTT

cdr3_length: 14
clone_size: few
v_call: TRBV2
d_call: TRBD1
j_call: TRBJ1-5
cdr3_aa: CASSVQGETLSQHF
cdr3_nt: TGTGCCAGCAGTGTACAGGGGGAAACCCTATCCCAGCATTTT